A selection of T cell receptor beta chains follows, all from one sample in a study of T cell responses to AZD1222 COVID-19 vaccine. Only in-frame clones appear in the TCRdb table, and some are missing; sequencing was by immunoSEQ multiplex PCR. This table holds roughly 200,000 clones, roughly 91% found once. Source: peripheral blood, taken on day 0 of MenACWY control vaccination. Source of these receptors: an adult in good health. The CDR3 runs from the conserved cysteine through the conserved F or W. Fields, in order: J gene, V gene, clone size, D gene, CDR3 DNA, CDR3 protein. The D gene is left open where the match is weak. For some rows the clone size is stated as once, few or many, or as a class when expanded; others skip it.

TRBJ1-1 | TRBV19 | once | . | TGTGCCAGTATCCCTCAAGGGGGGATGAACACTGAAGCTTTCTTT | CASIPQGGMNTEAFF
TRBJ2-1 | TRBV3-1/TRBV3-2 | . | . | TGTGCCAGCAGCTACCGCATAGGGGCCGGGACTCGGACGTGGAATGAGCAGTTCTTC | CASSYRIGAGTRTWNEQFF
TRBJ2-3 | TRBV13 | . | TRBD2 | TGTGCCAGCAGCCCGGGACTAGCGGGGGGGCTCTTAGATACGCAGTATTTT | CASSPGLAGGLLDTQYF
TRBJ2-4 | TRBV3-1/TRBV3-2 | . | TRBD1 | TGTGCCAGCAGCCAAGCCCTAACGAGGGGGCAAAAAAACATTCAGTACTTC | CASSQALTRGQKNIQYF
TRBJ2-7 | TRBV18 | . | TRBD1 | TGTGCCAGCTCAGCGGGACAGGGGGCTGGCTACGAGCAGTACTTC | CASSAGQGAGYEQYF
TRBJ2-5 | TRBV7-9 | . | . | TGTGCCAGCAGCTTAGGCACGGGGGCCCTCCAAGAGACCCAGTACTTC | CASSLGTGALQETQYF
TRBJ1-2 | TRBV12-3/TRBV12-4 | . | . | TGTGCCAGCAGTCTCGGATTCGTCTATGGCTACACCTTC | CASSLGFVYGYTF
TRBJ1-3 | TRBV6-1 | . | . | TGTGCCAGCAGTGAACCGCAGGGAACTGGAAACACCATATATTTT | CASSEPQGTGNTIYF
TRBJ2-2 | TRBV3-1/TRBV3-2 | . | . | TGTGCCAGCAGCCTGGGGATAACCGGGGAGCTGTTTTTT | CASSLGITGELFF
TRBJ2-7 | TRBV3-1/TRBV3-2 | once | TRBD2 | TGTGCCAGCAGCGACAGCGGGGGCCTCGTCTACGAGCAGTACTTC | CASSDSGGLVYEQYF
TRBJ1-6 | TRBV5-8 | . | . | TGTGCCAGCAGCTTGGTTTACATCAACTCACCCCTCCACTTT | CASSLVYINSPLHF
TRBJ1-2 | TRBV5-6 | once | . | TGTGCCAGCAGCTTTACAGGTACAAACTATGGCTACACCTTC | CASSFTGTNYGYTF